A selection of T cell receptor beta chains follows, all from one sample in a study of T cells in Graves' hyperthyroidism and ophthalmopathy. TCRdb used MiXCR to reprocess the multiplex PCR reads, holding one entry per CDR3 protein. The table records approximately 710,000 distinct CDR3 sequences, roughly 17% of them present only once. Source material: blood. Every receptor here comes from a man aged 45 to 65 with Graves' hyperthyroidism. Each CDR3 is given with its conserved first and last residue. D genes are given only for firm matches. Clone size is shown for a subset of rows, as once, few, many or a class of expanded clone.

d_gene,j_gene,v_gene,abundance,CDR3nt,CDR3aa
-,TRBJ1-2,TRBV6-1,-,TGTGCCAGCAACGGGTATATCTTCCCCTATGGCTACACCTTC,CASNGYIFPYGYTF
-,TRBJ2-5,TRBV11-2,-,TGTGCCAGCAGCTTTGAGCCTCTAGCGCAAGAGACCCAGTACTTC,CASSFEPLAQETQYF
-,TRBJ2-7,TRBV14,few,TGTGCCAGCAGCCAGGTCGTAGGGGCAGATTTATACGAGCAGTACTTC,CASSQVVGADLYEQYF
TRBD1,TRBJ1-6,TRBV6-4,few,TGTGCCAGCATCATGACAGGGACCTCTTATAATTCACCCCTCCACTTT,CASIMTGTSYNSPLHF
-,TRBJ2-3,TRBV28,few,TGTGCCAGCACGCCTCTTATGGGCGCACCTAGCACAGATACGCAGTATTTT,CASTPLMGAPSTDTQYF
-,TRBJ2-1,TRBV28,-,TGTGCCAGCAGTTTAGCCGGGGTGGCACCGGGTGATGAGCAGTTCTTC,CASSLAGVAPGDEQFF
TRBD2,TRBJ2-7,TRBV20-1,many,TGCAGTGCAGGGGATAGCGGGGTCGCATCCTACGAGCAGTACTTC,CSAGDSGVASYEQYF
-,TRBJ1-2,TRBV6-2/TRBV6-3,once,TGTGCCAGCAGTTACTCGGGCCGCTCTACTTTCAATGGCTACACCTTC,CASSYSGRSTFNGYTF
-,TRBJ2-4,TRBV27,many,TGTGCCAGCAGTTTATCGTGGAGGGAAAGGCAAAACATTCAGTACTTC,CASSLSWRERQNIQYF
TRBD2,TRBJ2-3,TRBV20-1,-,TGCAGTGCTAGAGAAATGAGGGAGGGCCTGACAGATACGCAGTATTTT,CSAREMREGLTDTQYF
TRBD1,TRBJ2-1,TRBV5-1,-,TGCGCCAGCAGCAGCTACAGGGGGCCGCACAATGAGCAGTTCTTC,CASSSYRGPHNEQFF
TRBD1,TRBJ1-2,TRBV12-3/TRBV12-4,many,TGTGCCAGCAGCCTCGGACAGGGGGTGAAGGGAGGCTACACCTTC,CASSLGQGVKGGYTF
TRBD1,TRBJ2-7,TRBV24-1,few,TGTGCCACCAGCTCACAGGGGGCCTCGCAGTACTTC,CATSSQGASQYF
TRBD2,TRBJ2-7,TRBV6-2/TRBV6-3,many,TGTGCCAGCAGTTACCGGGGGGGGGCCTACGAGCAGTACTTC,CASSYRGGAYEQYF
-,TRBJ2-7,TRBV14,few,TGTGCCAGCAGCCAAGATTCCAGGGAGATTATCTACGAGCAGTACTTC,CASSQDSREIIYEQYF
TRBD1,TRBJ1-2,TRBV28,few,TGTGCCAGCAGAAGGACAGGGGGCTTAGGCTACACCTTC,CASRRTGGLGYTF
-,TRBJ1-2,TRBV6-1,-,TGTGCCACCCAGGGTATCGCCACTATTCGAGGCGGCTACACCTTC,CATQGIATIRGGYTF
TRBD2,TRBJ2-7,TRBV9,-,TGTGCCAGCAGCGTAGGGGTTAGCGGGATCCACGAGCAGTACTTC,CASSVGVSGIHEQYF
-,TRBJ2-1,TRBV20-1,many,TGCAGTGCCGCCAACCGGGCCCTACGCCTCAATGAGCAGTTCTTC,CSAANRALRLNEQFF
TRBD2,TRBJ2-3,TRBV6-2/TRBV6-3,-,TGTGCCAGCATACTAGCGGGACGCACAGATACGCAGTATTTT,CASILAGRTDTQYF
-,TRBJ1-5,TRBV20-1,-,TGCAGTGCTAGTGTGGGGGATCAGCCCCAGCATTTT,CSASVGDQPQHF
-,TRBJ1-3,TRBV29-1,-,TGCAGCGTTAAGGGGAGCCCTGGAAACACCATATATTTT,CSVKGSPGNTIYF
-,TRBJ1-4,TRBV7-3,many,TGTGCCAGCAGCTCCTCCCTTTACAGGGAGGGAGAAAAACTGTTTTTT,CASSSSLYREGEKLFF
TRBD2,TRBJ2-1,TRBV5-1,-,TGCGCCAGCAGCGCCAGACTAGCGGGAGGGGAGTCTGAGCAGTTCTTC,CASSARLAGGESEQFF
-,TRBJ2-1,TRBV6-1,few,TGTGCCAGCAGCCCCGGGATAGCGGCCACCTACAATGAGCAGTTCTTC,CASSPGIAATYNEQFF
TRBD1,TRBJ2-1,TRBV2,many,TGTGCCAGCAGTGGGGACAGGGGCCCCCACAATGAGCAGTTCTTC,CASSGDRGPHNEQFF
-,TRBJ2-4,TRBV9,-,TGTGCCAGCAGCTTGCTGGGGGGCGGCATTCAGTACTTC,CASSLLGGGIQYF
-,TRBJ1-5,TRBV19,few,TGTGCCAGTAGTATAGGGGGGTCTAGAGTTACCAATCAGCCCCAGCATTTT,CASSIGGSRVTNQPQHF